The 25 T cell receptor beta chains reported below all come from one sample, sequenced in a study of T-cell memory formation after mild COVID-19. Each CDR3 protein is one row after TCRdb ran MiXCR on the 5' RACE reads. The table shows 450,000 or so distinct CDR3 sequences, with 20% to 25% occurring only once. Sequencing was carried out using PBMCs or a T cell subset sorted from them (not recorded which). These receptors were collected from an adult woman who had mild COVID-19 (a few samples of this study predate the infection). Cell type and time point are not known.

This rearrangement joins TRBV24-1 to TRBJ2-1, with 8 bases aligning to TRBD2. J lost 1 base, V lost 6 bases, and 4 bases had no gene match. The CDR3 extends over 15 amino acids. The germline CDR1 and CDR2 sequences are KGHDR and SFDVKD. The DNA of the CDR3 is TGTGCCACCAGTAGCGGGGGCGCGTCCTACAATGAGCAGTTCTTC. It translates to CATSSGGASYNEQFF.

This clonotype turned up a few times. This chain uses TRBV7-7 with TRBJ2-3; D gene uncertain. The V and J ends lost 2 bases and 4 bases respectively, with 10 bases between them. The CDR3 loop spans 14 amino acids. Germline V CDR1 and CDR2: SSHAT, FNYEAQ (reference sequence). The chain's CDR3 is CASSLNQAADTQYF. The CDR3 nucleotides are TGTGCCAGCAGCTTAAATCAGGCCGCAGATACGCAGTATTTT.

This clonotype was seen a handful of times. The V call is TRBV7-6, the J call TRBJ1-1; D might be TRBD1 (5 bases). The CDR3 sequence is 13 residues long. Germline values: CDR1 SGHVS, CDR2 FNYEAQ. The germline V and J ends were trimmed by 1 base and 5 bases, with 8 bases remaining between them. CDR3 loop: CASSLGRETEAFF. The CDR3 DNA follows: TGTGCCAGCAGCTTAGGCAGGGAGACTGAAGCTTTCTTT.

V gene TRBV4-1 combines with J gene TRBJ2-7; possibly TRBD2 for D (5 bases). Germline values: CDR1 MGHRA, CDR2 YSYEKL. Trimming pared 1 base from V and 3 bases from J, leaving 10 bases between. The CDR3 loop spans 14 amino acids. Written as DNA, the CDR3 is TGCGCCAGCAGCCAAGTCGAGGGTAACTACGAGCAGTACTTC. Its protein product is CASSQVEGNYEQYF.

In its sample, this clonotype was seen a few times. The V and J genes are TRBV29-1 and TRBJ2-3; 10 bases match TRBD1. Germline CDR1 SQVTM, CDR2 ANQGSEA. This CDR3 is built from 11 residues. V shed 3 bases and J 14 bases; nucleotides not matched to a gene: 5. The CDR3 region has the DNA TGCAGCGTTGAGGGCGACAGGGGGCTGTATTTT. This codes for CSVEGDRGLYF.

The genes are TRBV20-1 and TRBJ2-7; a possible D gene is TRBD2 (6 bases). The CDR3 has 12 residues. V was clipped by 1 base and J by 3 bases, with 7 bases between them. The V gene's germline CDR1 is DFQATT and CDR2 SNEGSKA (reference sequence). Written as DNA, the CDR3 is TGCAGTGCTAGAGGGAGGGGCTACGAGCAGTACTTC. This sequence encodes CSARGRGYEQYF.

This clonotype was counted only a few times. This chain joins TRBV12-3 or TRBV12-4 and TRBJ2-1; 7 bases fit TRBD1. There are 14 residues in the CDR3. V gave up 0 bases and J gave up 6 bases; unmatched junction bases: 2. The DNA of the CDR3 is TGTGCCAGCAGTTTAGCCCCAGGGGGCAATGAGCAGTTCTTC. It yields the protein CASSLAPGGNEQFF.

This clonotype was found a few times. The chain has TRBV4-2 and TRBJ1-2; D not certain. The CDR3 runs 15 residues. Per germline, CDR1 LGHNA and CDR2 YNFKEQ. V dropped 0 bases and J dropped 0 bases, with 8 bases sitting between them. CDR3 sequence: CASSQDGTTNYGYTF. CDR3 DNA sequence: TGTGCCAGCAGCCAAGATGGCACTACTAACTATGGCTACACCTTC.

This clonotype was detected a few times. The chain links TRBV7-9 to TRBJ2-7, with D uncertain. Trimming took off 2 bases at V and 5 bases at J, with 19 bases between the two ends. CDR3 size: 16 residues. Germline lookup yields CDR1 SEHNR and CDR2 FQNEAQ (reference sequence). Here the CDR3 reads CASSLNSARVPHEQYF. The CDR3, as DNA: TGTGCCAGCAGCTTAAATTCGGCACGAGTTCCCCACGAGCAGTACTTC.

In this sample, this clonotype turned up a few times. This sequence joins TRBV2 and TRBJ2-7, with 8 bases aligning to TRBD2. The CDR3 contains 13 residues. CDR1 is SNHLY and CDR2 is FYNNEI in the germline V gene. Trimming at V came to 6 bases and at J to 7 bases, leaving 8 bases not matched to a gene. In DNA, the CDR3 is TGTGCCAGCAGCGGGGGGGACTACGAAGAGCAGTACTTC. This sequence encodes CASSGGDYEEQYF. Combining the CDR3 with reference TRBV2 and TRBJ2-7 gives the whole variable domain EPEVTQTPSHQVTQMGQEVILRCVPISNHLYFYWYRQILGQKVEFLVSFYNNEISEKSEIFDDQFSVERPDGSNFTLKIRSTKLEDSAMYFCASSGGDYEEQYFGPGTRLTVT.

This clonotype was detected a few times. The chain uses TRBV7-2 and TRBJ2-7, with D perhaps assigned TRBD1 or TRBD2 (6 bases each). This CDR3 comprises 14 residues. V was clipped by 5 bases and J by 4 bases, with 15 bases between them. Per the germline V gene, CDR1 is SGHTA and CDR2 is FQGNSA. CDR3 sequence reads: CASSREVGGYEQYF. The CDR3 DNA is TGTGCCAGCAGCCGAGAGGTAGGGGGGTACGAGCAGTACTTC.

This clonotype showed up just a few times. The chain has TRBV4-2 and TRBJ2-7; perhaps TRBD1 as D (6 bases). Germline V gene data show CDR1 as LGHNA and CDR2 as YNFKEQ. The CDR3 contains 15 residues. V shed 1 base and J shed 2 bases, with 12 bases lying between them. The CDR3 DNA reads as TGTGCCAGCAGCCAAGGTCCAGGGGCTACCTACGAGCAGTACTTC. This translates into CASSQGPGATYEQYF.

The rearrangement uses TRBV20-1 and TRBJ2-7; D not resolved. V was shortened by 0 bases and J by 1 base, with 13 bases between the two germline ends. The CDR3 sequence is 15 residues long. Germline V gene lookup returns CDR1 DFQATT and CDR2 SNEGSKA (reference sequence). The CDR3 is CSARDRRLGSYEQYF. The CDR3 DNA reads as TGCAGTGCTAGAGACCGCAGGTTAGGGTCCTACGAGCAGTACTTC.

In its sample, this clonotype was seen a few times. Here the CDR3 DNA reads TGTGCCAGCAGCTTCACGGGGGTTTATACGCAGTATTTT. Protein product: CASSFTGVYTQYF. V and J are TRBV3-1 and TRBJ2-3, with D perhaps TRBD2 (6 bases). CDR3 length: 13 amino acids. Germline values: CDR1 LGHDT, CDR2 YNNKEL (reference sequence). Trimming left V 5 bases short and J 7 bases short, with 13 bases between.

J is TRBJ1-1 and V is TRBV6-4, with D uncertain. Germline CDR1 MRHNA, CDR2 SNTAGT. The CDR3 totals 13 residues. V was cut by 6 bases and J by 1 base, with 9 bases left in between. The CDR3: CASRLEENTEAFF. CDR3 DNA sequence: TGTGCCAGCAGACTGGAGGAGAACACTGAAGCTTTCTTT.

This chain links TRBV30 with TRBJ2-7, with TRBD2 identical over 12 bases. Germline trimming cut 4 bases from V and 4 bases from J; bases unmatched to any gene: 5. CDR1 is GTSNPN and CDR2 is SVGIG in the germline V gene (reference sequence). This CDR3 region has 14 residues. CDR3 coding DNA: TGTGCCTGGACCTATCTAGCGGGAGGGTACGAGCAGTACTTC. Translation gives CAWTYLAGGYEQYF.

CDR3 DNA sequence: TGTGCCAGCAGTGGAAGGGTCGGGGAGCTGTTTTTT. Protein product: CASSGRVGELFF. The chain has TRBV2 and TRBJ2-2; D unresolved. Germline CDR1 reads SNHLY; CDR2 reads FYNNEI. V lost 4 bases and J 7 bases, leaving 7 bases between the germline ends. The CDR3 totals 12 residues.

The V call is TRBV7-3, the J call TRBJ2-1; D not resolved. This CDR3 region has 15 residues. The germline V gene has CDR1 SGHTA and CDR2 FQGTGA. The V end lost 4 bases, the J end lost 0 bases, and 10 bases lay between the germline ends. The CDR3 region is CASSSGPVSYNEQFF. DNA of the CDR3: TGTGCCAGCAGCTCCGGACCCGTCTCCTACAATGAGCAGTTCTTC.

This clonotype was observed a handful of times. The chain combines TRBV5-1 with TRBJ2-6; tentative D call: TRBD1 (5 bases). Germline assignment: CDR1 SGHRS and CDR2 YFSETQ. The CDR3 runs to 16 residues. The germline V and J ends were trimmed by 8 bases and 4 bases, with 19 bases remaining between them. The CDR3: CARRSTGPTGANVLTF. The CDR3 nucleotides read TGCGCCAGACGATCTACAGGACCCACGGGGGCCAACGTCCTGACTTTC.

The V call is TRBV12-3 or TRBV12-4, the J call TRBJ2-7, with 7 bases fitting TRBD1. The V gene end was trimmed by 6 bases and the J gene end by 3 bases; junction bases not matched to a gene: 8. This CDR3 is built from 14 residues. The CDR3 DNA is TGTGCCAGCAGCCCACAGGGGTGGGTCTACGAGCAGTACTTC. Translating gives CASSPQGWVYEQYF.

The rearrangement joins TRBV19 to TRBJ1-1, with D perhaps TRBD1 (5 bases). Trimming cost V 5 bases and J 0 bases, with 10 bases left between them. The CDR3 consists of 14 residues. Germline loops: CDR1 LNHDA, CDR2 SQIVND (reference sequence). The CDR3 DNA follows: TGTGCCAGTAGTGGTCGACAGATGAACACTGAAGCTTTCTTT. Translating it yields CASSGRQMNTEAFF. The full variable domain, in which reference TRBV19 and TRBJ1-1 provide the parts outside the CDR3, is DGGITQSPKYLFRKEGQNVTLSCEQNLNHDAMYWYRQDPGQGLRLIYYSQIVNDFQKGDIAEGYSVSREKKESFPLTVTSAQKNPTAFYLCASSGRQMNTEAFFGQGTRLTVV.

The CDR3 nucleotides read TGTGCCAGCAGCCCCGGGCGACGGTCAGAAAACATTCAGTACTTC. Its translation is CASSPGRRSENIQYF. The rearrangement uses TRBV7-8 and TRBJ2-4; unclear D gene. Trimming removed 5 bases at V and 5 bases at J, with 16 bases between. This CDR3 is 15 amino acids long. In germline, CDR1 is SGHVS, CDR2 FQNEAQ.

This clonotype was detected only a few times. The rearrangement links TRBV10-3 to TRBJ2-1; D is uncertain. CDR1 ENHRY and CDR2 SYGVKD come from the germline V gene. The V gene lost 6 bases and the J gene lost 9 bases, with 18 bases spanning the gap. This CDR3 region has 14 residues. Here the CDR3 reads CAISLIGRFGEQFF. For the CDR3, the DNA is TGTGCCATCAGCCTCATAGGACGATTCGGTGAGCAGTTCTTC.

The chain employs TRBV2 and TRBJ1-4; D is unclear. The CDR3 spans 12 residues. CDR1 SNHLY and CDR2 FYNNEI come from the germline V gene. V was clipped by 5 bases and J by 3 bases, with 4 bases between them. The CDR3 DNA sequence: TGTGCCAGCAGTTCCCCTAATGAAAAACTGTTTTTT. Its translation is CASSSPNEKLFF. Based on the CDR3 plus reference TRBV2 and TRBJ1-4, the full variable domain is EPEVTQTPSHQVTQMGQEVILRCVPISNHLYFYWYRQILGQKVEFLVSFYNNEISEKSEIFDDQFSVERPDGSNFTLKIRSTKLEDSAMYFCASSSPNEKLFFGSGTQLSVL.

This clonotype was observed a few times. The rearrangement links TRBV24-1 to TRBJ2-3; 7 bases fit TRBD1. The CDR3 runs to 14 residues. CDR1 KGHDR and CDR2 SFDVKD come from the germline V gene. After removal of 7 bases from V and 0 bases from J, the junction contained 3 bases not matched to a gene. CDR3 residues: CATRGQFSTDTQYF. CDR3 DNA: TGTGCCACCAGGGGACAGTTTAGCACAGATACGCAGTATTTT.